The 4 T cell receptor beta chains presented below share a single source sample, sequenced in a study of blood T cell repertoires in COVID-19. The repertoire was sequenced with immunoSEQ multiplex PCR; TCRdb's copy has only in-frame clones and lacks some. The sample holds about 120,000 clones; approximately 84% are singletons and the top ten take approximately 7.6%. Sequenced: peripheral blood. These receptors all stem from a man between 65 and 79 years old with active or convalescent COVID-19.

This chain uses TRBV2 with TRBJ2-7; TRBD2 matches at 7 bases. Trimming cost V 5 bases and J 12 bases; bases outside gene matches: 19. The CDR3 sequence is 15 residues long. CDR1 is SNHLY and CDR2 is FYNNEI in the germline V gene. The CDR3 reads CASSMELQGLGEGYF. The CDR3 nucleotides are TGTGCCAGCAGTATGGAGTTGCAGGGCCTTGGGGAGGGGTACTTC. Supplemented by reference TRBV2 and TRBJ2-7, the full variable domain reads EPEVTQTPSHQVTQMGQEVILRCVPISNHLYFYWYRQILGQKVEFLVSFYNNEISEKSEIFDDQFSVERPDGSNFTLKIRSTKLEDSAMYFCASSMELQGLGEGYFGPGTRLTVT.

The chain's CDR3 is CASSQVGTNTDTQYF. As DNA, the CDR3 is TGTGCCAGCAGCCAAGTGGGGACTAACACAGATACGCAGTATTTT. The rearrangement uses TRBV3-1 (or the pseudogene TRBV3-2) and TRBJ2-3, with 7 bases aligning to TRBD2. Germline V CDR1 and CDR2: LGHDT, YNNKEL (reference sequence). This CDR3 region has 15 residues. With 1 base clipped from V and 2 bases from J, the junction kept 3 bases outside the gene matches.

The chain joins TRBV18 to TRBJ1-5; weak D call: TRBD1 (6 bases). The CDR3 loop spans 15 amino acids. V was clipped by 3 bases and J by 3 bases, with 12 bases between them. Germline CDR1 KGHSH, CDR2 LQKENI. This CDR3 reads CASSPMGAANQPQHF. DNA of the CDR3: TGTGCCAGCTCACCTATGGGGGCTGCCAATCAGCCCCAGCATTTT. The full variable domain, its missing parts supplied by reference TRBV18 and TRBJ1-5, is NAGVMQNPRHLVRRRGQEARLRCSPMKGHSHVYWYRQLPEEGLKFMVYLQKENIIDESGMPKERFSAEFPKEGPSILRIQQVVRGDSAAYFCASSPMGAANQPQHFGDGTRLSIL.

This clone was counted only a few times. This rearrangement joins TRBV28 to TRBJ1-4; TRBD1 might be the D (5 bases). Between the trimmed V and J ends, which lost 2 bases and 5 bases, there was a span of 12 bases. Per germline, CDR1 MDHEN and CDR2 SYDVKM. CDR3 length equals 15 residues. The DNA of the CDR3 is TGTGCCAGCAGTTTAGACCAGGGAGGGAATGAAAAACTGTTTTTT. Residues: CASSLDQGGNEKLFF.